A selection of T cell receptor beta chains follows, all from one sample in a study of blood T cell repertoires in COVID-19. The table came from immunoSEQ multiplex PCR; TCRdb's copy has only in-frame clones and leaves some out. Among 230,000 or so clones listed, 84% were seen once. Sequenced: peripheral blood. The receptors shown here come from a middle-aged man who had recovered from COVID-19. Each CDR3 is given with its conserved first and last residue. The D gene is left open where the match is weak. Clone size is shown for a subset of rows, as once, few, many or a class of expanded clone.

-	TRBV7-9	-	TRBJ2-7	TGTGCCAGCGATTCCAAAGGGACTCTCGGAACCTACGAGCAGTACTTC	CASDSKGTLGTYEQYF
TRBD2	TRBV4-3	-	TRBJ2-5	TGCGCCAGCAGCCTACTAGCGATGCCAGAGACCCAGTACTTC	CASSLLAMPETQYF
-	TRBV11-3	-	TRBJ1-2	TGTGCCAGCAGCGACCGGAGCTTCCATGGCTACACCTTC	CASSDRSFHGYTF
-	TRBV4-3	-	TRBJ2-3	TGCGCCAGCAGCCAGGGAGGCGAAGCAGATACGCAGTATTTT	CASSQGGEADTQYF
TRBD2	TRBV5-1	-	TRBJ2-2	TGCGCCTCTCGACCCCGGGGGGACACCGGGGAGCTGTTTTTT	CASRPRGDTGELFF
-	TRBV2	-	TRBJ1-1	TGTGCCAGCAAGGTTTTCCCGGGAGGGAACACTGAAGCTTTCTTT	CASKVFPGGNTEAFF
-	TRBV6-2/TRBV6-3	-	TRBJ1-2	TGTGCCAGCAGCCACAGGGCCAGGGGCTACACCTTC	CASSHRARGYTF
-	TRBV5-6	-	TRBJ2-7	TGTGCCAGCAGCTTAGAATCGAGGGCCTCCTACGAGCAGTACTTC	CASSLESRASYEQYF
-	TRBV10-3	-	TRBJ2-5	TGTGCCTGCAACCGGGACAAACAAGAGACCCAGTACTTC	CACNRDKQETQYF
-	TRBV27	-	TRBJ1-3	TGTGCCAGCAGTTTATCATCAGGGGTTGGTGGAAACACCATATATTTT	CASSLSSGVGGNTIYF
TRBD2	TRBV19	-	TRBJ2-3	TGTGCCAGTAGTATTAGGCCTAGCGGGTTTGATACGCAGTATTTT	CASSIRPSGFDTQYF
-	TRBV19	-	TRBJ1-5	TGTGCCAGTAGTCCCCGGGGGACCGTTTCGCCCCAGCATTTT	CASSPRGTVSPQHF
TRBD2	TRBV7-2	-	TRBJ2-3	TGTGCCAGCAGCTTAGAGGAGCGGGGCTTGTATACGCAGTATTTT	CASSLEERGLYTQYF
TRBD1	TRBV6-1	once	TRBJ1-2	TGTGCCAGCAGTGAACAGGGGGCAATCTATGGCTACACCTTC	CASSEQGAIYGYTF
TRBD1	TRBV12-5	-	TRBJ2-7	TGTGCTAGTGGTTCCGGACAGGGCTACGAGCAGTACTTC	CASGSGQGYEQYF
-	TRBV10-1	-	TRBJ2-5	TGCGCCAGCAGCCAAGGGGACCAAGAGACCCAGTACTTC	CASSQGDQETQYF
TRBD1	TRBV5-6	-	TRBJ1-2	TGTGCCAGCAGCATACAGGGGGAGTTCTATGGCTACACCTTC	CASSIQGEFYGYTF
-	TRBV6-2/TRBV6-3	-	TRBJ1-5	TGTGCCAGCAGTCTCGTAGGGGGAGGGAATCAGCCCCAGCATTTT	CASSLVGGGNQPQHF
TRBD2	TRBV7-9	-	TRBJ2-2	TGTGCCACTTCCGCGGGGGCGAACACCGGGGAGCTGTTTTTT	CATSAGANTGELFF
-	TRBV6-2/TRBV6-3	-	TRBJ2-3	TGTGCCAGCAGTACTAGGAAAAGCACAGATACGCAGTATTTT	CASSTRKSTDTQYF
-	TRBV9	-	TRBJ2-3	TGTGCCAGCAGCGCCCCGGGAACTAGCACAGATACGCAGTATTTT	CASSAPGTSTDTQYF
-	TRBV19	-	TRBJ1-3	TGTGCCAGTACCATACAGGGTGGAGGAAACACCATATATTTT	CASTIQGGGNTIYF
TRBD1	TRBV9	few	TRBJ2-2	TGTGCCAGCAGCGCGGGACAGCCGAACACCGGGGAGCTGTTTTTT	CASSAGQPNTGELFF
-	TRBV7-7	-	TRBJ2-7	TGTGCTAGCAGCTCCGGACTGACTATTTACAACGAGCAGTACTTC	CASSSGLTIYNEQYF
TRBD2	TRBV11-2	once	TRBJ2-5	TGTGCCAGCAGCTCCCCGGGGGGGGGCACAGAGACCCAGTACTTC	CASSSPGGGTETQYF
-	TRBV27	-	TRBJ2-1	TGTGCCAGCAGTTTCGTGGGGGCCGAGCAGTTCTTC	CASSFVGAEQFF
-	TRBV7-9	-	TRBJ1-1	TGTGCCAGCAGCTTACAGGGGATGAACACTGAAGCTTTCTTT	CASSLQGMNTEAFF
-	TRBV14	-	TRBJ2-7	TGTGCCAGCAGGAGTCGGAGCTCCTACGAGCAGTACTTC	CASRSRSSYEQYF
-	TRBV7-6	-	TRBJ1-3	TGTGCCAGCAGCCTACACGGGACACTTGGAAACACCATATATTTT	CASSLHGTLGNTIYF
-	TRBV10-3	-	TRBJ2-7	TGTGCCACCTCCGGGGATGCCTACGAGCAGTACTTC	CATSGDAYEQYF
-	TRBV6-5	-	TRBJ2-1	TGTGCCAGCAGTCGGTCCATTTGGAATGAGCAGTTCTTC	CASSRSIWNEQFF
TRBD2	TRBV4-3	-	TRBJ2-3	TGCGCCAGCAGACGCGGGACTAGCGGGGGTAGCACAGATACGCAGTATTTT	CASRRGTSGGSTDTQYF
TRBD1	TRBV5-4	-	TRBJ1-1	TGTGCCAGCAGCTTGGCCCCTGGGACAGGGGGAAACACTGAAGCTTTCTTT	CASSLAPGTGGNTEAFF
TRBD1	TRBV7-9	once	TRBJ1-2	TGTGCCAGCAGCTCAACAGGGGCGCAGGGCTACACCTTC	CASSSTGAQGYTF
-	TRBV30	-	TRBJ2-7	TGTGCCTGGAGTGTATCGCCAGATCCTTTCAACGAGCAGTACTTC	CAWSVSPDPFNEQYF
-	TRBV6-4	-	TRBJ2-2	TGTGCCAGCAGTGACTCGAGTACCGGGGAGCTGTTTTTT	CASSDSSTGELFF
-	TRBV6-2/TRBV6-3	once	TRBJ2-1	TGTGCCAGCAGTTTTACAGGGCGGCAGTTCTTC	CASSFTGRQFF
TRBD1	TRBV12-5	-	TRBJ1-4	TGTGCTAGTGGTTTGAGGGACAGCAATGAAAAACTGTTTTTT	CASGLRDSNEKLFF
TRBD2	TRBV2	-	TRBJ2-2	TGTGCCAGCAGGGCAATAGCGGGGGTGAACACCGGGGAGCTGTTTTTT	CASRAIAGVNTGELFF
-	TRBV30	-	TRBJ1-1	TGTGCCTGGAGTGGGAGACGGGTTTCGGCAGCTTTCTTT	CAWSGRRVSAAFF
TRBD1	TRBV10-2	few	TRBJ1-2	TGCGCCAGCAGTTGGACAGGGAGTCCTTATGGCTACACCTTC	CASSWTGSPYGYTF
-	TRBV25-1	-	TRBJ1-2	TGTGCCGCATCACAGTTCTATGGCTACACCTTC	CAASQFYGYTF
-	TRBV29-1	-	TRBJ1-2	TGCAGCGTTGAAGATGGCGGGGGCGCCTATGGCTACACCTTC	CSVEDGGGAYGYTF
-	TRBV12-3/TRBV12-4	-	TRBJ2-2	TGTGCCAGCAGTTTTTTAGCCGGGGAGCTGTTTTTT	CASSFLAGELFF
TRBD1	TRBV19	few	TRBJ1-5	TGTGCCAGTAGTATCTCACAGGGGATCAATCAGCCCCAGCATTTT	CASSISQGINQPQHF
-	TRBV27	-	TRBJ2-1	TGTGCCAGCAGTCGGAGTTCCTACAATGAGCAGTTCTTC	CASSRSSYNEQFF
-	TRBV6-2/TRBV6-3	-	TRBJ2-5	TGTGCCAGCAGTTACTACACGGGGGGCCTACAAGAGACCCAGTACTTC	CASSYYTGGLQETQYF
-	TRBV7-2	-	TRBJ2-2	TGTGCCAGCAGCCTTCGGCCCTGGGGCCTCGCGAACACCGGGGAGCTGTTTTTT	CASSLRPWGLANTGELFF
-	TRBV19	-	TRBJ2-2	TGTGCCAGTGCAGGAACGGCGGGCACCGGGGAGCTGTTTTTT	CASAGTAGTGELFF
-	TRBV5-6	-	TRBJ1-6	TGTGCCAGCAGCTTGAATTCCGTAAATTCACCCCTCCACTTT	CASSLNSVNSPLHF
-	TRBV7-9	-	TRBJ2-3	TGTGCCAGCCTGGGGCAAGATACGCAGTATTTT	CASLGQDTQYF
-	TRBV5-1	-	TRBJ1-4	TGCGCCAGCAGCTTGGAGCCAGGGGCTAATGAAAAACTGTTTTTT	CASSLEPGANEKLFF
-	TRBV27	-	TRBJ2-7	TGTGCCAGCAGTTATCGATCGGGGGGCGACGAGCAGTACTTC	CASSYRSGGDEQYF
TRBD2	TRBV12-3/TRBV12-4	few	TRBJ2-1	TGTGCCAGCAGGGGAGGGGATGAGCAGTTCTTC	CASRGGDEQFF